This record looks at one TCR beta chain sequence and its context. Produced via immunoSEQ multiplex PCR; TCRdb's table is partial and in-frame only. Of some 63,000 clones in the sample, 70% to 90% were seen once. This sample is part of a study of OX40 agonist ivuxolimab in advanced cancers. Germline CDR1 and CDR2: SEHNR and FQNEAQ (reference sequence). Trimming took 5 bases from V and 5 from J, leaving 15 bases between them. CDR3 length: 14 amino acids. The rearrangement links TRBV7-9 to TRBJ2-5, with D perhaps TRBD1 (7 bases). Sample: CD4+ or CD8+ T cells sorted from blood, taken in a trial of the OX40 agonist ivuxolimab. The clonotype comes from an adult with an advanced solid tumor such as melanoma, head and neck, liver or kidney cancer. CDR3 in amino acids: CASSAHSGGETQYF. The CDR3 DNA follows: TGTGCCAGCAGCGCCCATTCAGGGGGGGAGACCCAGTACTTC.